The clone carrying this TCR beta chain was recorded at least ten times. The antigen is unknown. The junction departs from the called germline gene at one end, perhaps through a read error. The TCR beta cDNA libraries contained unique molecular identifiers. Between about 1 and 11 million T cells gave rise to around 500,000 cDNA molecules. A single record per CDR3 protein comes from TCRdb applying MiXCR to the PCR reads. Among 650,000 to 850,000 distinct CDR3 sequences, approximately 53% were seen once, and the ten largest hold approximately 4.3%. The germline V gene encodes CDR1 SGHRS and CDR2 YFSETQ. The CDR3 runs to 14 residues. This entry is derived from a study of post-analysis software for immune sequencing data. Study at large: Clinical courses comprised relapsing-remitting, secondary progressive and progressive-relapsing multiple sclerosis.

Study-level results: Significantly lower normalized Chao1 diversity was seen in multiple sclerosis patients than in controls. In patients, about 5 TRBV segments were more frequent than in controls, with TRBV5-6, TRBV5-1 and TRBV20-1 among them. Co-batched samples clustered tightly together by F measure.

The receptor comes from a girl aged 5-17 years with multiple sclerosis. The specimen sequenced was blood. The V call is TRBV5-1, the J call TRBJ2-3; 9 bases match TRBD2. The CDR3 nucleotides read TGTGCCAGCAGCTTAGCGGGGGGCACAGATACGCAGTATTTT. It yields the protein CASSLAGGTDTQYF.